This T cell receptor beta chain was sequenced during a study of T cell repertoires in cytomegalovirus infection. Background on the study: Use of recently identified HLA-C-restricted and well-studied HLA-B-restricted CMV epitopes was part of the study. General study points: It was HLA-C-restricted CMV-specific TCR beta clonotypes that dominated the response ex vivo.

In TCRdb, the reads were re-called with MiXCR into one record per CDR3 protein. The sample holds about a million distinct CDR3 sequences, around 32% seen once. This clonotype was found a few times. Its antigen remains unknown. The TCR sequence derives from a human donor in good health (CMV status not recorded). Some clones in this sample may be carry-over from other donors' samples. The sample consisted of cultured CD8+ T cells from PBMCs, taken from culture after CMV antigen stimulation.

The CDR3 spells CASSQDGPGAVTDTQYF. The CDR3 DNA is TGCGCCAGCAGCCAAGATGGGCCAGGGGCTGTCACAGATACGCAGTATTTT. This chain uses TRBV4-3 with TRBJ2-3; weak D call: TRBD1 (6 bases). Germline V gene lookup returns CDR1 LGHNA and CDR2 YSLEER. V lost 0 bases and J 2 bases, leaving 15 bases between the germline ends. The CDR3 loop spans 17 amino acids.